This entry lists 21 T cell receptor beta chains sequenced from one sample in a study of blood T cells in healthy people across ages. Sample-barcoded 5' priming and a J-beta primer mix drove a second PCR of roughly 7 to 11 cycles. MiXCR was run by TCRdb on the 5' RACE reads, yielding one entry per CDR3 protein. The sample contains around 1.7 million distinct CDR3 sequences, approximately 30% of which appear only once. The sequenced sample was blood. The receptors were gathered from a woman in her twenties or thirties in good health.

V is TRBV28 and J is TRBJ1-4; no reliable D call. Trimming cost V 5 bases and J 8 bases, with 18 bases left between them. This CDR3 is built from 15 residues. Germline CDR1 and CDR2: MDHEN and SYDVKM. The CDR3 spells CASSNSPLSREKLFF. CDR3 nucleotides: TGTGCCAGCAGTAACAGCCCCTTAAGCAGGGAAAAACTGTTTTTT.

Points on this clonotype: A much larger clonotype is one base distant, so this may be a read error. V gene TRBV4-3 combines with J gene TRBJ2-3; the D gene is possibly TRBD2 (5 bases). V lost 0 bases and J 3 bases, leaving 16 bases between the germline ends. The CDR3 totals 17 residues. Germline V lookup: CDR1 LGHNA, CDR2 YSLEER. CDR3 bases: TGCGCCAGCAGCCAAGAAGGGAGTGCGGTCCGGACAGATACGCAGTATTTT. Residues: CASSQEGSAVRTDTQYF.

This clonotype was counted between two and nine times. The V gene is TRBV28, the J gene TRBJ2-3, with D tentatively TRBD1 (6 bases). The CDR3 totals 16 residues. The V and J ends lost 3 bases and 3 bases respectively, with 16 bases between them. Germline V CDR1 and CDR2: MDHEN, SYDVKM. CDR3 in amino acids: CASSLGKLGGTDTQYF. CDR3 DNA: TGTGCCAGCAGTTTGGGGAAACTAGGGGGTACAGATACGCAGTATTTT.

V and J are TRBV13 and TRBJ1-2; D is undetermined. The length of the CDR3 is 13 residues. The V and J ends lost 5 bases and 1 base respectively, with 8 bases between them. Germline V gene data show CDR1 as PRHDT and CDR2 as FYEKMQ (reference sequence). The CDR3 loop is CASSARNNYGYTF. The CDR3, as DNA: TGTGCCAGCAGCGCAAGAAATAACTATGGCTACACCTTC.

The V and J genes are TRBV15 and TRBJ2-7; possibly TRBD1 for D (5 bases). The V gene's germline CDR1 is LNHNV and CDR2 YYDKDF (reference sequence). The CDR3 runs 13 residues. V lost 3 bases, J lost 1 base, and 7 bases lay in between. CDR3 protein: CATSRDKSYEQYF. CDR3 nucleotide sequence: TGTGCCACCAGCAGGGACAAATCCTACGAGCAGTACTTC.

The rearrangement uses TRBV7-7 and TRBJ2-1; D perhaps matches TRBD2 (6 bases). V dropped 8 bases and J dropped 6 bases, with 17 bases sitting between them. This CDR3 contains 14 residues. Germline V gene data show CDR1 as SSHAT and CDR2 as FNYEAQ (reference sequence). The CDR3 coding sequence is TGTGCCAGCTCGCGGGGACCTAACAGCAATGAGCAGTTCTTC. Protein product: CASSRGPNSNEQFF.

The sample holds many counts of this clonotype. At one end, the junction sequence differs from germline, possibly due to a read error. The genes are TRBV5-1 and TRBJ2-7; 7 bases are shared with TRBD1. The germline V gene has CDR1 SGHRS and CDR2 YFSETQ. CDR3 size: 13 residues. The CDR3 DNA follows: TGTGCCAGCAGTCGGGACAGTTACTACGAGCAGTACTTC. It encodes CASSRDSYYEQYF.

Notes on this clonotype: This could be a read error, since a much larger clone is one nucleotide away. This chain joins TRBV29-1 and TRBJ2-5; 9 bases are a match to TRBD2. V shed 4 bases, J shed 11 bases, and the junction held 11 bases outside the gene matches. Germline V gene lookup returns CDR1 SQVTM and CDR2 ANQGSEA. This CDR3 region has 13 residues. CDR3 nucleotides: TGCAGCGTTGTGCTAGCGGGGTCTAATGAGCAGTACTTC. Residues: CSVVLAGSNEQYF.

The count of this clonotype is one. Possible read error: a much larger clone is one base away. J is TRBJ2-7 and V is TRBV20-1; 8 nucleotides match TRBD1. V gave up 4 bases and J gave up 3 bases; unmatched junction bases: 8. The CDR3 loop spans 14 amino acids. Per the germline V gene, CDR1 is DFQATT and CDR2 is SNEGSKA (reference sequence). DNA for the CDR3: TGCAGTGCTAAAGGGGCAGGGGGCATCTACGAGCAGTACTTC. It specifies CSAKGAGGIYEQYF.

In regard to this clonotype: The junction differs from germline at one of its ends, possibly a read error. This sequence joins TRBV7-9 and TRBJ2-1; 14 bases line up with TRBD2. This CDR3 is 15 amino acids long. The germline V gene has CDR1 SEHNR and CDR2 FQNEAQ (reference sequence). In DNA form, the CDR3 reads TGTGCCAGCAGCTTGGGACTAGCGGGGGCCAATGAGCAGCACTTC. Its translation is CASSLGLAGANEQHF.

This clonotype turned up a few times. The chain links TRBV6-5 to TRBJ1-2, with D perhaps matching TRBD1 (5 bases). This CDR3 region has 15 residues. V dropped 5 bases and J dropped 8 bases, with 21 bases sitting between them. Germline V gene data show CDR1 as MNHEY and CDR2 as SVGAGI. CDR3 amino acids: CASSPSVIGAAGYTF. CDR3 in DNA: TGTGCCAGCAGTCCTTCGGTAATTGGGGCGGCCGGCTACACCTTC.

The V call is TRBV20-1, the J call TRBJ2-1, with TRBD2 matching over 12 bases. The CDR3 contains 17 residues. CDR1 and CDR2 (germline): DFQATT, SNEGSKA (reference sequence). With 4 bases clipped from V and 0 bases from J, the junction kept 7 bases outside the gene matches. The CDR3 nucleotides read TGCAGTGCTAATAGGCCACTAGCGGGGGGCTCCTACAATGAGCAGTTCTTC. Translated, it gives CSANRPLAGGSYNEQFF.

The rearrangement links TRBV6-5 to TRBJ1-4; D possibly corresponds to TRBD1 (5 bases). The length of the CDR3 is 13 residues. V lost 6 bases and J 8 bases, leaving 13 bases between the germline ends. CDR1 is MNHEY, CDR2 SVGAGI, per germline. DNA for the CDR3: TGTGCCAGCAGCCGGGACCGGGAAGAAAAACTGTTTTTT. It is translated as CASSRDREEKLFF.

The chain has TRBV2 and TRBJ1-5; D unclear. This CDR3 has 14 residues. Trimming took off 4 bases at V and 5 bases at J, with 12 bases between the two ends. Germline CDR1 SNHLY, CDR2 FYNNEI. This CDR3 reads CASSGEAIYQPQHF. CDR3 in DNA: TGTGCCAGCAGTGGGGAAGCAATTTATCAGCCCCAGCATTTT.

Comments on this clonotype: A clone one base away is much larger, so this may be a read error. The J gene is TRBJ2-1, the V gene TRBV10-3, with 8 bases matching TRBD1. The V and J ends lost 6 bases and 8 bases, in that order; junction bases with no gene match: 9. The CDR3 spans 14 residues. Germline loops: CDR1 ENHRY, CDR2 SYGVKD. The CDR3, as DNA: TGTGCCATCAGGGGAGACAGGGGCCGGGATGAGCAGTTCTTC. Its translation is CAIRGDRGRDEQFF.

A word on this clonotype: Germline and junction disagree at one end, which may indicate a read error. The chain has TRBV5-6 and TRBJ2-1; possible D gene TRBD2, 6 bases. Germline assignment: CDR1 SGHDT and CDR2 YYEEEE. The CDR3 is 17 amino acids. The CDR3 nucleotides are TGTGCCAGCAGCTTAGGCGGGACGTTGAGGACCTACAATGAGCGGTTCTTC. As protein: CASSLGGTLRTYNERFF.

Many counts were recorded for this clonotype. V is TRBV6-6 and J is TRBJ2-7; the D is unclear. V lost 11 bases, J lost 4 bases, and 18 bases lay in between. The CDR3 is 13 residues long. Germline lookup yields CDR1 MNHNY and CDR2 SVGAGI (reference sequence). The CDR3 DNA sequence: TGTGCCGGATCTAGTCGAGAAGCATACGAGCAGTACTTC. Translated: CAGSSREAYEQYF.

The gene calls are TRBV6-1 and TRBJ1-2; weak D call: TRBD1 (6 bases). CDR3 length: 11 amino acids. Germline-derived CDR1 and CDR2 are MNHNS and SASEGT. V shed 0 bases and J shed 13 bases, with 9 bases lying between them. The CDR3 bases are TGTGCCAGCAGTGAAGCTAGGACAGCCACCTTC. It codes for CASSEARTATF.

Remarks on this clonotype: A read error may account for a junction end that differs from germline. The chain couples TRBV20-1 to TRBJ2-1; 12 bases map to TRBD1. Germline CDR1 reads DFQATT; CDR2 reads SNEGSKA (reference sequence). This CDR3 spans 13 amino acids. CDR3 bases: TGCAGTGCTAGGGGGACAGGGGGCAATGAGCGGTTCTTC. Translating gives CSARGTGGNERFF.

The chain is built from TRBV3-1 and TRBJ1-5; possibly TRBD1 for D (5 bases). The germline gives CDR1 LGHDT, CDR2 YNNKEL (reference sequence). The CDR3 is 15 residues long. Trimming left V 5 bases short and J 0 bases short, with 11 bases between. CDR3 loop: CASSAGGDSNQPQHF. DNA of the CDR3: TGTGCCAGCAGCGCTGGGGGGGATAGCAATCAGCCCCAGCATTTT.

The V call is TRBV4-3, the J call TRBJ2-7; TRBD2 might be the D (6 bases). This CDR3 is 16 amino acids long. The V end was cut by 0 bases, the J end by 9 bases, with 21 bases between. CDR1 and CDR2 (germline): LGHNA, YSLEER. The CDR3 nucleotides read TGCGCCAGCAGCCAAGATGGATCGCGAGAGGGGAGGCCGCAGTACTTC. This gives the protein CASSQDGSREGRPQYF.